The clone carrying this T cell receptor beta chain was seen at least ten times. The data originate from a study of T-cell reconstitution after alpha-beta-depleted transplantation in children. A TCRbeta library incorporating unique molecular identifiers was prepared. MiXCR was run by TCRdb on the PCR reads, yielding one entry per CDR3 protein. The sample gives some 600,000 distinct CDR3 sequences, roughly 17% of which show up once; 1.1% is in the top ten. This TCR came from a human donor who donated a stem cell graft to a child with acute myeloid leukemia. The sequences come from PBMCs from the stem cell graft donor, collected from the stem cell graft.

The CDR3 region is CASSPRQETNTGELFF. The CDR3 region has the DNA TGTGCCAGCAGCCCTCGACAGGAGACGAACACCGGGGAGCTGTTTTTT. This chain links TRBV12-3 or TRBV12-4 with TRBJ2-2; weak D call: TRBD1 (6 bases). The V end was cut by 6 bases, the J end by 0 bases, with 14 bases between. The CDR3 contains 16 residues.